These 15 T cell receptor beta chains came from one sample sequenced in a study of blood T cell repertoires in COVID-19 (TCRdb year 2020). Receptors were amplified or captured by the immunoSEQ multiplex PCR assay. In its TCRdb copy, this immuneACCESS table keeps in-frame sequences only and misses some clones. Where compared with another copy, unresolved V genes explain less than half of these, and the others have no known cause. The sample data list roughly 250,000 clones, and about 89% of these were observed just once. The top ten constitute under 2.5% of the sample. Sequenced: PBMCs or T cells enriched from blood (not recorded which). These receptors were collected from a woman under 30 who had recovered from COVID-19.

V is TRBV12-3 or TRBV12-4 and J is TRBJ2-5; D is undetermined. This CDR3 is 13 amino acids long. The germline V and J ends were trimmed by 2 bases and 4 bases, with 8 bases remaining between them. DNA of the CDR3: TGTGCCAGCAGTTTACGGTCCCTAGAGACCCAGTACTTC. It is translated as CASSLRSLETQYF.

This chain links TRBV5-1 with TRBJ2-5, with 12 bases identical to TRBD2. V lost 8 bases and J lost 2; bases outside the gene matches: 7. Germline V gene sequence: CDR1 SGHRS, CDR2 YFSETQ. The CDR3 loop spans 15 amino acids. The CDR3 nucleotides are TGCGCCAGTTCTTGGACTAGCGGGGTTCAAGAGACCCAGTACTTC. Translation gives CASSWTSGVQETQYF.

In its sample, this clone was seen a few times. CDR3 sequence: CASSRPGGGGDDNQPQHF. The CDR3 DNA reads as TGTGCCAGCAGTCGCCCCGGGGGCGGGGGCGATGACAATCAGCCCCAGCATTTT. The rearrangement uses TRBV6-2 or TRBV6-3 and TRBJ1-5, with D maybe TRBD1 (6 bases). Germline V lookup: CDR1 MNHEY, CDR2 SVGEGT. Trimming shortened V by 5 bases and J by 3 bases, and 23 bases separated the two germline ends. The CDR3 runs 18 residues.

V usage is TRBV3-1 (or the pseudogene TRBV3-2) and J usage is TRBJ2-7; the match to TRBD1 covers 9 bases. The J segment lost 3 bases and the V segment lost 1 base, leaving 7 bases of the junction unmatched. This CDR3 spans 16 amino acids. Germline V gives CDR1 LGHDT, CDR2 YNNKEL (reference sequence). CDR3 protein: CASSQVNDRGFYEQYF. CDR3 coding DNA: TGTGCCAGCAGCCAAGTTAATGACAGGGGGTTCTACGAGCAGTACTTC.

The sample holds one count of this clone. This chain uses TRBV5-1 with TRBJ2-7; no reliable D call. This CDR3 spans 15 amino acids. Trimming shortened V by 5 bases and J by 0 bases, and 15 bases separated the two germline ends. Germline values: CDR1 SGHRS, CDR2 YFSETQ. The CDR3 protein is CASRFFGQVSYEQYF. The CDR3 coding sequence is TGCGCCAGCAGGTTTTTTGGGCAGGTCTCCTACGAGCAGTACTTC.

The chain couples TRBV29-1 to TRBJ1-1; 7 bases fit TRBD1. This CDR3 is 13 amino acids long. V shed 6 bases and J 1 base; nucleotides not matched to a gene: 5. Germline V gene data show CDR1 as SQVTM and CDR2 as ANQGSEA. The CDR3 here is CSVLRDRNTEAFF. Here the CDR3 DNA reads TGCAGCGTGCTCCGGGACAGGAACACTGAAGCTTTCTTT.

In its sample, this clone was seen once. The rearrangement uses TRBV23-1 and TRBJ2-1; the D is unclear. TRBV23-1 is an ORF; its function is uncertain. V lost 0 bases and J 12 bases, leaving 9 bases between the germline ends. The CDR3 sequence is 12 residues long. The CDR3 DNA follows: TGCGCCAGCAGTCAATCGGGCAGGCCGCAGTTCTTC. It is translated as CASSQSGRPQFF.

The chain uses TRBV10-3 and TRBJ1-3; 10 bases agree with TRBD1. CDR1 and CDR2 from the germline V gene are ENHRY and SYGVKD. The CDR3 spans 15 residues. After removal of 6 bases from V and 0 bases from J, the junction contained 2 bases not matched to a gene. The CDR3 region is CAISGTGASGNTIYF. The CDR3 region has the DNA TGTGCCATCAGCGGGACAGGGGCCTCTGGAAACACCATATATTTT.

The gene calls are TRBV27 and TRBJ1-6; D unresolved. The CDR3 has 12 amino acids. CDR1 and CDR2 from the germline V gene are MNHEY and SMNVEV (reference sequence). Trimming took 9 bases from V and 9 from J, leaving 12 bases between them. CDR3 region: CASTEFGSPLHF. CDR3 DNA sequence: TGTGCCAGTACTGAGTTTGGTTCACCCCTCCACTTT.

The rearrangement uses TRBV6-5 and TRBJ2-7; 10 bases line up with TRBD1. In germline, CDR1 is MNHEY, CDR2 SVGAGI. The J segment lost 2 bases and the V segment lost 6 bases, leaving 4 bases of the junction unmatched. The CDR3 is 14 residues long. Here the CDR3 reads CASRPGTGAYEQYF. The CDR3 DNA reads as TGTGCCAGCAGGCCCGGGACAGGGGCCTACGAGCAGTACTTC.

This clone was detected a few times. In the same sample, other DNA sequences code for this CDR3. The chain has TRBV15 and TRBJ2-7; no reliable D call. Germline CDR1 is LNHNV and CDR2 is YYDKDF (reference sequence). The CDR3 contains 12 residues. V gave up 0 bases and J gave up 4 bases, with 4 bases separating them. CDR3 nucleotide sequence: TGTGCCACCAGCAGAGATCGGTACGAGCAGTACTTC. Its protein product is CATSRDRYEQYF.

The table lists this clone with a count of one. The rearrangement joins TRBV3-1 (or the pseudogene TRBV3-2) to TRBJ1-6; no clear D. Germline V gives CDR1 LGHDT, CDR2 YNNKEL (reference sequence). V shed 2 bases and J shed 9 bases, with 11 bases lying between them. The CDR3 totals 14 residues. The CDR3 spells CASSQSYSGSPLHF. The CDR3 DNA reads TGTGCCAGCAGCCAATCGTATAGCGGTTCACCCCTCCACTTT.

The rearrangement links TRBV18 to TRBJ1-5; D remains ambiguous. Trimming stripped 4 bases from V and 7 bases from J, with 20 bases between. Germline V gene sequence: CDR1 KGHSH, CDR2 LQKENI. The CDR3 contains 16 residues. This CDR3 reads CASSLVTGGESQPQHF. The CDR3 nucleotides are TGTGCCAGCTCACTTGTGACTGGAGGAGAGTCCCAGCCCCAGCATTTT.

This clone was seen once. J is TRBJ2-5 and V is TRBV7-2; 9 bases match TRBD2. Unmatched junction bases numbered 4, after V lost 2 bases and J lost 9 bases. The CDR3 runs 13 residues. CDR1 and CDR2 from the germline V gene are SGHTA and FQGNSA. Here the CDR3 reads CASSLLREGSQYF. The CDR3 coding sequence is TGTGCCAGCAGCTTATTGCGGGAGGGCTCCCAGTACTTC.

The chain is built from TRBV3-1 (or the pseudogene TRBV3-2) and TRBJ1-2, with TRBD1 identical over 7 bases. Germline CDR1 and CDR2: LGHDT and YNNKEL (reference sequence). V shed 5 bases, J shed 4 bases, and the junction held 10 bases outside the gene matches. This CDR3 comprises 15 residues. For the CDR3, the DNA is TGTGCCAGCAGCGCTGGGACAGCTAATCTCTATGGCTACACCTTC. Translation gives CASSAGTANLYGYTF.